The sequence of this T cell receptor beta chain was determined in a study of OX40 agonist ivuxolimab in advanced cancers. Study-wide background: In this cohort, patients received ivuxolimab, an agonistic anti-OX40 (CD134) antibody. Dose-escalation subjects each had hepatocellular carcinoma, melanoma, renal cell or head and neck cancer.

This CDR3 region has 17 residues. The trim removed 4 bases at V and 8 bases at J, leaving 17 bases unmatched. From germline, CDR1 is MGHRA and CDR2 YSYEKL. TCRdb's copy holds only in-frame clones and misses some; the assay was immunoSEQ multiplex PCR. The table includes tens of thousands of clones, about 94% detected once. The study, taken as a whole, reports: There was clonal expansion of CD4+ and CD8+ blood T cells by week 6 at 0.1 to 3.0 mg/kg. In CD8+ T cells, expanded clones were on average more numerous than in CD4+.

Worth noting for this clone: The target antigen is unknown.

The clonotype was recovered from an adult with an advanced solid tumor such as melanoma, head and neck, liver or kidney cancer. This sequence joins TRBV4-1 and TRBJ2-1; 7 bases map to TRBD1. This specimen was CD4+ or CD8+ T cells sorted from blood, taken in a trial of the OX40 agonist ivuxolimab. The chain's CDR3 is CASSRASERGRLYEQFF. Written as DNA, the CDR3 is TGCGCCAGCAGCCGTGCGTCGGAGAGGGGGCGGTTGTATGAGCAGTTCTTC.